These 21 T cell receptor beta chains were sequenced from one sample in a study of blood T cell repertoires in COVID-19. TCRdb's copy holds only in-frame clones and misses some; the assay was immunoSEQ multiplex PCR. The profile shows about 190,000 clones, 60% to 80% of them singletons. Material: PBMCs or T cells enriched from blood (not recorded which). These receptors were taken from a woman in her forties or fifties who had recovered from COVID-19.

The chain carries TRBV18 and TRBJ2-5; 8 bases line up with TRBD2. CDR1 is KGHSH and CDR2 is LQKENI in the germline V gene. J was trimmed by 3 bases and V by 6 bases; bases with no gene match: 6. This CDR3 contains 14 residues. CDR3 region: CASSPGLGKETQYF. CDR3 nucleotide sequence: TGTGCCAGCTCCCCGGGACTAGGAAAAGAGACCCAGTACTTC. Looking up the rest from reference TRBV18 and TRBJ2-5 gives the full variable domain: NAGVMQNPRHLVRRRGQEARLRCSPMKGHSHVYWYRQLPEEGLKFMVYLQKENIIDESGMPKERFSAEFPKEGPSILRIQQVVRGDSAAYFCASSPGLGKETQYFGPGTRLLVL.

The chain combines TRBV6-2 or TRBV6-3 with TRBJ2-1, with 11 bases fitting TRBD2. With 4 bases clipped from V and 2 bases from J, the junction kept 1 base outside the gene matches. CDR3 length: 15 residues. In germline, CDR1 is MNHEY, CDR2 SVGEGT. This CDR3 reads CASSSLAGAYNEQFF. CDR3 sequence (DNA): TGTGCCAGCAGTTCACTAGCGGGAGCCTACAATGAGCAGTTCTTC.

This clone was counted a few times. This rearrangement joins TRBV5-5 to TRBJ2-7, with TRBD2 matching 8 bases. J lost 7 bases, V lost 9 bases, and 12 bases had no gene match. There are 13 residues in the CDR3. CDR1 and CDR2 from the germline V gene are SGHKS and YYEKEE (reference sequence). The DNA for the CDR3 is TGTGCCACGTCGGGACTAGAAGAAAGAGAGCAGTACTTC. As protein: CATSGLEEREQYF.

CDR3 nucleotide sequence: TGTGCCAGCAGTCCAAGAGGGAGGAGGACAGATACGCAGTATTTT. It codes for CASSPRGRRTDTQYF. The rearrangement uses TRBV27 and TRBJ2-3, with D perhaps TRBD2 (6 bases). The germline V gene has CDR1 MNHEY and CDR2 SMNVEV (reference sequence). The ends were cut back, 5 bases at V and 3 bases at J, with 15 bases in the middle. The CDR3 has 15 residues.

This clone was seen a single time. V usage is TRBV7-3 and J usage is TRBJ2-3, with 10 bases identical to TRBD2. This CDR3 has 16 amino acids. V was pared by 5 bases and J by 1 base, with 6 bases of the junction left unmatched. Germline assignment: CDR1 SGHTA and CDR2 FQGTGA. The CDR3 region is CASSQVAGGGTDTQYF. In nucleotides, the CDR3 is TGTGCCAGCAGCCAGGTAGCGGGAGGAGGCACAGATACGCAGTATTTT.

The chain links TRBV7-9 to TRBJ2-7; 10 bases agree with TRBD2. The CDR3 has 15 residues. From germline, CDR1 is SEHNR and CDR2 FQNEAQ (reference sequence). With 2 bases clipped from V and 6 bases from J, the junction kept 7 bases outside the gene matches. CDR3 coding DNA: TGTGCCAGCAGCTTACCTAGCGGGAGTCACGGCGAGCAGTACTTC. It yields the protein CASSLPSGSHGEQYF.

The chain has TRBV7-2 and TRBJ2-7; TRBD2 matches 7 bases. V trimming: 1 base; J trimming: 3 bases; junction bases outside the gene matches: 12. The CDR3 extends over 17 amino acids. Germline V gives CDR1 SGHTA, CDR2 FQGNSA. CDR3 sequence (DNA): TGTGCCAGCAGCTTAGTCCATACGGGGAGGGAGGGCTACGAGCAGTACTTC. Amino acids: CASSLVHTGREGYEQYF.

This chain connects TRBV9 to TRBJ1-2; tentatively, D is TRBD1 (6 bases). The CDR3 spans 16 residues. The V gene lost 3 bases and the J gene lost 8 bases, with 23 bases spanning the gap. CDR1 and CDR2 from the germline V gene are SGDLS and YYNGEE. CDR3 DNA sequence: TGTGCCAGCAGCGCCCAAATCGGGGGGCAGGTCGAAGGCTACACCTTC. It specifies CASSAQIGGQVEGYTF.

This clone was seen a few times. The chain links TRBV5-1 to TRBJ2-6, with D possibly matching TRBD2 (6 bases). Germline V lookup: CDR1 SGHRS, CDR2 YFSETQ. V was shortened by 0 bases and J by 8 bases, with 9 bases between the two germline ends. The CDR3 has 14 amino acids. CDR3 residues: CASSLGAGTNVLTF. CDR3 DNA sequence: TGCGCCAGCAGCTTGGGAGCGGGTACCAACGTCCTGACTTTC.

Comment on this clone: Other DNA sequences within the sample encode an identical CDR3. The chain links TRBV30 to TRBJ1-4; tentatively, D is TRBD1 (6 bases). Germline lookup yields CDR1 GTSNPN and CDR2 SVGIG (reference sequence). Trimming cost V 3 bases and J 0 bases, with 8 bases left between them. The CDR3 contains 14 residues. The chain's CDR3 is CAWRDSPTNEKLFF. The CDR3 nucleotides read TGTGCCTGGAGGGACAGCCCAACTAATGAAAAACTGTTTTTT.

CDR3 sequence: CASRRGGFGNTIYF. CDR3 nucleotide sequence: TGTGCCAGCAGGCGCGGGGGCTTTGGAAACACCATATATTTT. The rearrangement uses TRBV7-9 and TRBJ1-3; D possibly corresponds to TRBD1 (6 bases). Germline CDR1 and CDR2: SEHNR and FQNEAQ (reference sequence). The CDR3 spans 14 residues. Trimming removed 6 bases at V and 3 bases at J, with 12 bases between.

The chain uses TRBV18 and TRBJ1-1; 7 bases map to TRBD1. The CDR3 runs to 14 residues. Trimming cost V 3 bases and J 11 bases; bases outside gene matches: 12. Germline CDR1 is KGHSH and CDR2 is LQKENI. The CDR3 bases are TGTGCCAGCTCACCCCCAACAGCGACAGGGAAGGCTTTCTTT. Its translation is CASSPPTATGKAFF.

The V and J genes are TRBV3-1 (or the pseudogene TRBV3-2) and TRBJ2-4; D is possibly TRBD1 (7 bases). CDR1 is LGHDT, CDR2 YNNKEL, per germline (reference sequence). The V end was cut by 4 bases, the J end by 3 bases, with 22 bases between. The CDR3 is 18 residues long. The CDR3 here is CASSPRDSLSPFKNIQYF. In DNA form, the CDR3 reads TGTGCCAGCAGCCCGCGGGACAGCCTCTCGCCCTTCAAAAACATTCAGTACTTC.

The rearrangement joins TRBV7-3 to TRBJ2-3, with TRBD2 matching 8 bases. The CDR3 length is 16 residues. V shed 0 bases and J 3 bases; nucleotides not matched to a gene: 5. CDR1 and CDR2 (germline): SGHTA, FQGTGA. The CDR3 DNA reads TGTGCCAGCAGCTTAACTCCAGCGGGGGTTACAGATACGCAGTATTTT. Protein sequence: CASSLTPAGVTDTQYF. Supplemented by reference TRBV7-3 and TRBJ2-3, the full variable domain reads GAGVSQTPSNKVTEKGKYVELRCDPISGHTALYWYRQSLGQGPEFLIYFQGTGAADDSGLPNDRFFAVRPEGSVSTLKIQRTERGDSAVYLCASSLTPAGVTDTQYFGPGTRLTVL.

The chain carries TRBV6-4 and TRBJ2-1; D not resolved. The CDR3 length is 13 residues. The ends were cut back, 2 bases at V and 8 bases at J, with 10 bases in the middle. Germline CDR1 and CDR2: MRHNA and SNTAGT. CDR3 amino acids: CASSDEAWDEQFF. CDR3 sequence (DNA): TGTGCCAGCAGTGACGAGGCGTGGGATGAGCAGTTCTTC.

This clone was recorded a few times. V gene TRBV19 combines with J gene TRBJ1-2; TRBD1 might be the D (6 bases). V was clipped by 10 bases and J by 0 bases, with 15 bases between them. CDR1 and CDR2 from the germline V gene are LNHDA and SQIVND (reference sequence). The CDR3 has 14 residues. CDR3 sequence reads: CATRFGQSNYGYTF. The CDR3 DNA reads as TGTGCCACCCGGTTCGGACAGTCTAACTATGGCTACACCTTC. Variable domain in full (rest from reference TRBV19 and TRBJ1-2): DGGITQSPKYLFRKEGQNVTLSCEQNLNHDAMYWYRQDPGQGLRLIYYSQIVNDFQKGDIAEGYSVSREKKESFPLTVTSAQKNPTAFYLCATRFGQSNYGYTFGSGTRLTVV.

The genes are TRBV6-4 and TRBJ2-2; maybe TRBD1 (6 bases). The germline CDR1 and CDR2 sequences are MRHNA and SNTAGT. Trimming took 11 bases from V and 0 from J, leaving 13 bases between them. The CDR3 spans 14 residues. As DNA, the CDR3 is TGTGCCGACCTGGCAGGGGCGAACACCGGGGAGCTGTTTTTT. It specifies CADLAGANTGELFF.

The J gene is TRBJ1-2, the V gene TRBV7-8, with D unclear. The length of the CDR3 is 12 residues. Trimming removed 1 base at V and 9 bases at J, with 9 bases between. In germline, CDR1 is SGHVS, CDR2 FQNEAQ. The CDR3 region is CASSLGPDSYTF. CDR3 in DNA: TGTGCCAGCAGCTTAGGCCCAGATAGCTACACCTTC.

The V gene is TRBV28, the J gene TRBJ2-5; 13 positions match TRBD2. This CDR3 is built from 14 residues. After removal of 5 bases from V and 5 bases from J, the junction contained 2 bases not matched to a gene. Germline V gives CDR1 MDHEN, CDR2 SYDVKM. In DNA form, the CDR3 reads TGTGCCAGCAGTCTGACTAGCGGGGGGGAGACCCAGTACTTC. It is translated as CASSLTSGGETQYF.

The rearrangement joins TRBV28 to TRBJ2-7; 10 nucleotides match TRBD2. V gave up 5 bases and J gave up 2 bases; unmatched junction bases: 9. CDR1 MDHEN and CDR2 SYDVKM come from the germline V gene. There are 16 residues in the CDR3. CDR3 region: CASSAYLAGGPYEQYF. Written as DNA, the CDR3 is TGTGCCAGCAGTGCTTATTTAGCGGGAGGCCCCTACGAGCAGTACTTC. Using reference TRBV28 and TRBJ2-7 for the parts outside the CDR3, the full variable domain is DVKVTQSSRYLVKRTGEKVFLECVQDMDHENMFWYRQDPGLGLRLIYFSYDVKMKEKGDIPEGYSVSREKKERFSLILESASTNQTSMYLCASSAYLAGGPYEQYFGPGTRLTVT.

This chain connects TRBV18 to TRBJ2-2; the match to TRBD2 covers 16 bases. Per the germline V gene, CDR1 is KGHSH and CDR2 is LQKENI. The CDR3 contains 18 residues. Trimming cost V 7 bases and J 0 bases; bases outside gene matches: 5. CDR3 loop: CASLPGLAGGPNTGELFF. The CDR3 DNA follows: TGTGCCAGCTTACCGGGACTAGCGGGAGGGCCGAACACCGGGGAGCTGTTTTTT.